The 30 T cell receptor beta chains below all came from one sample that was sequenced in a study of blood T cell repertoires in COVID-19. Method: immunoSEQ multiplex PCR; TCRdb's copy keeps in-frame clones and lacks some. This sample has approximately 13,000 clones; 60% to 80% occur once, and the top ten carry 6% to 7%. The sample was peripheral blood. These receptor sequences come from a man in his 60s with COVID-19, enrolled during active disease.

Only a few counts were recorded for this clone. This chain uses TRBV27 with TRBJ1-1; maybe TRBD1 (6 bases). Germline V lookup: CDR1 MNHEY, CDR2 SMNVEV (reference sequence). The CDR3 length is 15 residues. V was clipped by 3 bases and J by 3 bases, with 14 bases between them. The CDR3 DNA follows: TGTGCCAGCAGTTTTTCGATACAGGGTGACACTGAAGCTTTCTTT. Protein product: CASSFSIQGDTEAFF.

The genes are TRBV27 and TRBJ1-2, with D perhaps TRBD1 (6 bases). Germline-derived CDR1 and CDR2 are MNHEY and SMNVEV (reference sequence). The CDR3 runs to 13 residues. V dropped 2 bases and J dropped 8 bases, with 12 bases sitting between them. The CDR3 bases are TGTGCCAGCAGTTTAGGCAGGGGCGACGGCTACACCTTC. Translated, it gives CASSLGRGDGYTF.

V usage is TRBV27 and J usage is TRBJ1-1; D is undetermined. This CDR3 has 14 residues. Germline V gene sequence: CDR1 MNHEY, CDR2 SMNVEV (reference sequence). Trimming removed 1 base at V and 5 bases at J, with 11 bases between. The CDR3 here is CASSLFEGRTEAFF. CDR3 DNA: TGTGCCAGCAGTTTATTTGAGGGAAGGACTGAAGCTTTCTTT.

This clone was seen only once. The chain couples TRBV28 to TRBJ1-5; D is unclear. Germline V gives CDR1 MDHEN, CDR2 SYDVKM. CDR3 size: 11 residues. The germline V and J ends were trimmed by 8 bases and 3 bases, with 5 bases remaining between them. This CDR3 is CASGDNQPQHF. For the CDR3, the DNA is TGTGCCAGCGGAGACAATCAGCCCCAGCATTTT. Looking up the rest from reference TRBV28 and TRBJ1-5 gives the full variable domain: DVKVTQSSRYLVKRTGEKVFLECVQDMDHENMFWYRQDPGLGLRLIYFSYDVKMKEKGDIPEGYSVSREKKERFSLILESASTNQTSMYLCASGDNQPQHFGDGTRLSIL.

The V call is TRBV27, the J call TRBJ1-6; D might be TRBD1 (6 bases). V was pared by 1 base and J by 8 bases, with 12 bases between. Germline loops: CDR1 MNHEY, CDR2 SMNVEV (reference sequence). This CDR3 has 15 residues. CDR3 in DNA: TGTGCCAGCAGTTTATTTGGGACAACTTATTCACCCCTCCACTTT. Translating gives CASSLFGTTYSPLHF.

The chain has TRBV28 and TRBJ1-5, with 7 bases identical to TRBD1. This CDR3 is 15 amino acids long. V lost 5 bases to trimming and J lost 4 bases; unmatched junction nucleotides: 8. Germline V gene sequence: CDR1 MDHEN, CDR2 SYDVKM. The CDR3 loop reads CASSPNRGRNQPQHF. The CDR3 DNA is TGTGCCAGCAGTCCCAACAGGGGTCGGAATCAGCCCCAGCATTTT.

The sample holds one count of this clone. The rearrangement links TRBV29-1 to TRBJ1-1; 8 bases align to TRBD1. Germline loops: CDR1 SQVTM, CDR2 ANQGSEA. V shed 0 bases and J 5 bases; nucleotides not matched to a gene: 2. This CDR3 contains 13 residues. In DNA form, the CDR3 reads TGCAGCGTTGAAGACGGACAGGGTACTGAAGCTTTCTTT. It codes for CSVEDGQGTEAFF.

This clone was picked up one time. The chain links TRBV27 to TRBJ1-2, with 9 bases identical to TRBD1. Germline CDR1 is MNHEY and CDR2 is SMNVEV (reference sequence). V shed 5 bases and J 4 bases; nucleotides not matched to a gene: 11. The CDR3 spans 16 residues. In DNA, the CDR3 is TGTGCCAGCAGTATACAGGGGGCCGGTTTTGGCTATGGCTACACCTTC. Protein: CASSIQGAGFGYGYTF.

CDR3 nucleotides: TGTGCCAGCAGCCTTGGAGGGGGGGCCGTCCTCCCGCCAGCTTTCTTT. The encoded protein is CASSLGGGAVLPPAFF. V gene TRBV14 combines with J gene TRBJ1-1; a weak D match, TRBD1 (6 bases). Germline lookup yields CDR1 SGHDN and CDR2 FVKESK. V lost 4 bases and J lost 10, with 25 bases in between. The CDR3 has 16 amino acids.

The table lists this clone with a count of one. The V and J genes are TRBV28 and TRBJ2-2; TRBD2 matches at 8 bases. The CDR3 is made up of 14 amino acids. Losses at the gene ends were 6 bases for V and 7 bases for J; bases not matched to a gene: 7. CDR1 MDHEN and CDR2 SYDVKM come from the germline V gene. The CDR3 nucleotides read TGTGCCAGCAGGGTCGGACGGGAGGGCGGGGAGCTGTTTTTT. This encodes CASRVGREGGELFF.

The rearrangement joins TRBV29-1 to TRBJ2-7; tentatively, D is TRBD1 (5 bases). CDR3 length: 13 amino acids. Germline-derived CDR1 and CDR2 are SQVTM and ANQGSEA. Trimming took 0 bases from V and 2 from J, leaving 8 bases between them. The CDR3 here is CSVEEDRPYEQYF. CDR3 in DNA: TGCAGCGTTGAAGAAGACAGACCCTACGAGCAGTACTTC.

This chain links TRBV5-1 with TRBJ1-1; D is perhaps TRBD1 (5 bases). V dropped 1 base and J dropped 1 base, with 17 bases sitting between them. The CDR3 runs to 17 residues. The germline gives CDR1 SGHRS, CDR2 YFSETQ. The CDR3 sequence is CASSLRPGIGPNTEAFF. In nucleotides, the CDR3 is TGCGCCAGCAGCTTGCGTCCAGGGATCGGCCCGAACACTGAAGCTTTCTTT. Drawing the rest from reference TRBV5-1 and TRBJ1-1, the complete variable domain is KAGVTQTPRYLIKTRGQQVTLSCSPISGHRSVSWYQQTPGQGLQFLFEYFSETQRNKGNFPGRFSGRQFSNSRSEMNVSTLELGDSALYLCASSLRPGIGPNTEAFFGQGTRLTVV.

The V and J genes are TRBV29-1 and TRBJ1-1; no reliable D call. V lost 7 bases, J lost 5 bases, and 17 bases lay in between. Germline loops: CDR1 SQVTM, CDR2 ANQGSEA. This CDR3 region has 13 residues. The CDR3 protein is CSASHGVGTEAFF. As DNA, the CDR3 is TGCAGCGCCAGCCACGGGGTCGGGACTGAAGCTTTCTTT.

The chain recombines TRBV28 with TRBJ2-5, with TRBD2 matching over 12 bases. J was trimmed by 3 bases and V by 1 base; bases with no gene match: 3. This CDR3 contains 16 residues. The V gene's germline CDR1 is MDHEN and CDR2 SYDVKM. The DNA for the CDR3 is TGTGCCAGCAGTTTATCCCTAGCGGGGGGGGAAGAGACCCAGTACTTC. This encodes CASSLSLAGGEETQYF.

This clone was seen only a few times. The chain has TRBV4-1 and TRBJ1-6; D unresolved. In germline, CDR1 is MGHRA, CDR2 YSYEKL. This CDR3 is built from 14 residues. V was cut by 4 bases and J by 8 bases, with 12 bases left in between. CDR3 nucleotide sequence: TGCGCCAGCAGCCTCAAGACGGGGTATTCACCCCTCCACTTT. Translating it yields CASSLKTGYSPLHF.

The V call is TRBV10-3, the J call TRBJ1-1, with TRBD1 matching 7 bases. Germline CDR1 reads ENHRY; CDR2 reads SYGVKD. With 4 bases clipped from V and 1 base from J, the junction kept 3 bases outside the gene matches. The CDR3 runs 14 residues. CDR3 protein: CAISATGPNTEAFF. CDR3 coding DNA: TGTGCCATCAGTGCGACAGGGCCGAACACTGAAGCTTTCTTT.

CDR3 protein: CAWSVRATGELFF. The CDR3 nucleotides read TGTGCCTGGAGTGTACGAGCGACCGGGGAGCTGTTTTTT. The rearrangement joins TRBV30 to TRBJ2-2; D gene ambiguous. Trimming left V 0 bases short and J 5 bases short, with 7 bases between. This CDR3 is 13 amino acids long. CDR1 and CDR2 from the germline V gene are GTSNPN and SVGIG (reference sequence).

This chain's CDR3 is CASSLRLAGGHYNEQFF. In nucleotides, the CDR3 is TGTGCCAGCAGCCTTCGGCTAGCGGGGGGGCATTACAATGAGCAGTTCTTC. The chain uses TRBV9 and TRBJ2-1, with 12 bases aligning to TRBD2. The CDR3 loop spans 17 amino acids. Germline-derived CDR1 and CDR2 are SGDLS and YYNGEE. Trimming removed 4 bases from V and 4 bases from J; junction bases left unmatched: 9.

Relative to its sample, this clone is large. CDR3 in DNA: TGCGCCAGCAGCCAAGATCGGGCTAGCGGTGGGTTTGGTGAGCAGTTCTTC. Amino acids: CASSQDRASGGFGEQFF. This chain uses TRBV4-3 with TRBJ2-1; 7 nucleotides match TRBD2. Per germline, CDR1 LGHNA and CDR2 YSLEER. J gave up 9 bases and V 0 bases, and 14 bases lay outside the gene matches. The CDR3 runs to 17 residues.

The chain links TRBV11-3 to TRBJ2-1, with a weak D call TRBD2 (6 bases). This CDR3 is built from 13 residues. Per the germline V gene, CDR1 is SGHNT and CDR2 is YENEEA. V shed 7 bases and J shed 7 bases, with 14 bases lying between them. The CDR3 DNA reads TGTGCCAGCACCCATGGGAGGAAGAATGAGCAGTTCTTC. Protein sequence: CASTHGRKNEQFF.

The chain carries TRBV2 and TRBJ2-1, with 13 positions matching TRBD2. Per germline, CDR1 SNHLY and CDR2 FYNNEI. The trim removed 4 bases at V and 8 bases at J, leaving 8 bases unmatched. There are 16 residues in the CDR3. CDR3 sequence reads: CASSVPGLAGMDEQFF. The CDR3 bases are TGTGCCAGCAGTGTTCCGGGACTAGCGGGAATGGATGAGCAGTTCTTC.

The chain combines TRBV5-5 with TRBJ1-4; 8 positions match TRBD1. Germline CDR1 and CDR2: SGHKS and YYEKEE (reference sequence). V dropped 3 bases and J dropped 2; count of bases not matched to a gene: 3. The CDR3 length is 15 residues. This CDR3 is CASSSYRGTNEKLFF. The CDR3 coding sequence is TGTGCCAGCAGCTCCTACAGGGGGACTAATGAAAAACTGTTTTTT. The whole variable domain, remainder taken from reference TRBV5-5 and TRBJ1-4, is DAGVTQSPTHLIKTRGQQVTLRCSPISGHKSVSWYQQVLGQGPQFIFQYYEKEERGRGNFPDRFSARQFPNYSSELNVNALLLGDSALYLCASSSYRGTNEKLFFGSGTQLSVL.

This clone was seen once. V usage is TRBV6-1 and J usage is TRBJ2-3; 8 nucleotides match TRBD2. The junction had 8 bases not matched to a gene; V was cut back by 4 bases and J by 2 bases. This CDR3 region has 16 residues. CDR1 MNHNS and CDR2 SASEGT come from the germline V gene. CDR3 nucleotides: TGTGCCAGCAGTGCCCCCATAGCGGGGTACACAGATACGCAGTATTTT. Protein product: CASSAPIAGYTDTQYF.

The gene calls are TRBV3-1 (or the pseudogene TRBV3-2) and TRBJ2-4; 12 positions match TRBD2. The CDR3 spans 16 residues. V dropped 3 bases and J dropped 7; count of bases not matched to a gene: 7. CDR1 LGHDT and CDR2 YNNKEL come from the germline V gene (reference sequence). As DNA, the CDR3 is TGTGCCAGCAGCCATCCCCGACTAGCGGGAGTGAACATTCAGTACTTC. This codes for CASSHPRLAGVNIQYF.

This chain connects TRBV6-1 to TRBJ1-5; 7 positions match TRBD1. The ends lost 1 base at V and 0 bases at J; junction bases unmatched: 6. The CDR3 is 17 amino acids. Germline V gives CDR1 MNHNS, CDR2 SASEGT. Written as DNA, the CDR3 is TGTGCCAGCAGTGAAGGAGGACAGGAACTTAGCAATCAGCCCCAGCATTTT. Translated, it gives CASSEGGQELSNQPQHF.

This clone was seen more than once but under ten times. V is TRBV7-3 and J is TRBJ2-1; possibly TRBD1 for D (6 bases). The germline CDR1 and CDR2 sequences are SGHTA and FQGTGA. CDR3 size: 16 residues. Trimming left V 0 bases short and J 0 bases short, with 9 bases between. In DNA form, the CDR3 reads TGTGCCAGCAGCTTAACCGGGACACCCTCCTACAATGAGCAGTTCTTC. Protein sequence: CASSLTGTPSYNEQFF.

The chain has TRBV28 and TRBJ2-5, with D tentatively TRBD2 (5 bases). The CDR3 has 14 amino acids. With 3 bases removed from V and 5 bases from J, the gap between germline ends came to 13 bases. The germline CDR1 and CDR2 sequences are MDHEN and SYDVKM. This CDR3 reads CASSLRLASETQYF. As DNA, the CDR3 is TGTGCCAGCAGTTTGAGGCTAGCAAGTGAGACCCAGTACTTC. The entire variable domain, with the rest obtained from reference TRBV28 and TRBJ2-5, is as follows: DVKVTQSSRYLVKRTGEKVFLECVQDMDHENMFWYRQDPGLGLRLIYFSYDVKMKEKGDIPEGYSVSREKKERFSLILESASTNQTSMYLCASSLRLASETQYFGPGTRLLVL.

The J gene is TRBJ2-5, the V gene TRBV5-5, with TRBD1 matching 9 bases. In germline, CDR1 is SGHKS, CDR2 YYEKEE (reference sequence). V was clipped by 3 bases and J by 4 bases; unmatched bases: 1. The CDR3 has 13 residues. The DNA of the CDR3 is TGTGCCAGCAGCTCGGACAGGGGAGAGACCCAGTACTTC. Residues: CASSSDRGETQYF.

This clone was picked up one time. DNA of the CDR3: TGTGCCAGCAGTCCCGGGGCGGGGGGCAATCAGCCCCAGCATTTT. It codes for CASSPGAGGNQPQHF. The rearrangement links TRBV6-5 to TRBJ1-5; the D gene is possibly TRBD1 (5 bases). CDR1 is MNHEY and CDR2 is SVGAGI in the germline V gene. The germline V and J ends were trimmed by 5 bases and 2 bases, with 13 bases remaining between them. The CDR3 sequence is 15 residues long.

The V call is TRBV7-3, the J call TRBJ2-5; D is perhaps TRBD1 (5 bases). The germline V gene has CDR1 SGHTA and CDR2 FQGTGA. Trimming pared 8 bases from V and 2 bases from J, leaving 21 bases between. The CDR3 loop spans 16 amino acids. CDR3 residues: CASGSGILGPQETQYF. CDR3 bases: TGTGCCAGCGGCTCCGGAATTCTGGGGCCTCAAGAGACCCAGTACTTC.